Shown below are 22 T cell receptor beta chains from a single sample sequenced in a study of shared clonotypes between healthy human individuals. Repertoires were generated with immunoSEQ multiplex PCR, while TCRdb's copy carries only in-frame clones and drops some. The sample lists about 2 million clones; about 95% were seen once. Naivety among CD8 cells was defined by CD45RO negativity and positive CCR7 selection, thereby excluding terminally differentiated effector memory CD45RA+ cells. The specimen sequenced was naive CD8+ T cells sorted from blood. The source is a man between 18 and 29 years old in good health.

In regard to this clone: Other DNA variants within this sample encode the same CDR3. V is TRBV30 and J is TRBJ2-3; D is undetermined. The V end lost 5 bases, the J end lost 0 bases, and 12 bases lay between the germline ends. CDR1 and CDR2 (germline): GTSNPN, SVGIG (reference sequence). The CDR3 totals 14 residues. CDR3 in DNA: TGTGCCTGGTCCCTCGGAGCCAGCACAGATACGCAGTATTTT. It is translated as CAWSLGASTDTQYF.

The V call is TRBV4-1, the J call TRBJ2-5, with 9 bases identical to TRBD1. This CDR3 is 15 amino acids long. CDR1 is MGHRA and CDR2 is YSYEKL in the germline V gene. V was clipped by 2 bases and J by 4 bases; unmatched bases: 5. The CDR3 protein is CASSQPGTGRETQYF. CDR3 sequence (DNA): TGCGCCAGCAGCCAACCCGGGACAGGGAGAGAGACCCAGTACTTC.

This chain joins TRBV12-5 and TRBJ1-1, with D possibly being TRBD1 (5 bases). Germline lookup yields CDR1 LGHNT and CDR2 FRNRAP. With 7 bases removed from V and 13 bases from J, the gap between germline ends came to 19 bases. This CDR3 has 12 residues. The CDR3 coding sequence is TGTGCTAGTGAGGCGGCAGGGTTGAATCTTTTCTTT. Translating gives CASEAAGLNLFF.

The chain has TRBV19 and TRBJ2-7; D unresolved. The CDR3 totals 12 residues. CDR1 is LNHDA and CDR2 is SQIVND in the germline V gene (reference sequence). Trimming removed 6 bases at V and 5 bases at J, with 11 bases between. The CDR3 is CASSSPSHEQYF. In DNA, the CDR3 is TGTGCCAGTAGCTCTCCTTCCCACGAGCAGTACTTC. Variable domain in full (rest from reference TRBV19 and TRBJ2-7): DGGITQSPKYLFRKEGQNVTLSCEQNLNHDAMYWYRQDPGQGLRLIYYSQIVNDFQKGDIAEGYSVSREKKESFPLTVTSAQKNPTAFYLCASSSPSHEQYFGPGTRLTVT.

This chain connects TRBV6-5 to TRBJ2-7; the D is unclear. Looked up from germline, CDR1 is MNHEY and CDR2 is SVGAGI. V lost 2 bases, J lost 5 bases, and 10 bases lay in between. The CDR3 has 13 residues. The CDR3 sequence: CASSYTEANEQYF. Written as DNA, the CDR3 is TGTGCCAGCAGTTACACTGAAGCCAACGAGCAGTACTTC.

This chain uses TRBV6-6 with TRBJ1-5, with D possibly matching TRBD1 (6 bases). V gave up 0 bases and J gave up 3 bases, with 12 bases separating them. CDR1 MNHNY and CDR2 SVGAGI come from the germline V gene (reference sequence). The CDR3 has 16 residues. CDR3 loop: CASSYSEWGANQPQHF. The CDR3 bases are TGTGCCAGCAGTTACTCAGAGTGGGGGGCCAATCAGCCCCAGCATTTT.

The chain employs TRBV5-1 and TRBJ2-1; D possibly corresponds to TRBD1 (5 bases). V was trimmed by 4 bases and J by 5 bases, leaving 13 bases between them. Per the germline V gene, CDR1 is SGHRS and CDR2 is YFSETQ. This CDR3 has 14 amino acids. The CDR3 region is CASSLYGAHNEQFF. The CDR3 DNA sequence: TGCGCCAGCAGCCTGTATGGGGCACACAATGAGCAGTTCTTC.

The V and J genes are TRBV28 and TRBJ2-7; TRBD1 matches 11 bases. The CDR3 has 15 amino acids. Germline CDR1 reads MDHEN; CDR2 reads SYDVKM. With V trimmed by 6 bases and J by 2 bases, 6 bases remained unmatched. Here the CDR3 DNA reads TGTGCCAGCAGCGAGGGGACAGGGGGGACCTACGAGCAGTACTTC. Its translation: CASSEGTGGTYEQYF.

Only a few counts were recorded for this clone. J is TRBJ1-3 and V is TRBV5-6; perhaps TRBD1 as D (5 bases). The CDR3 sequence is 16 residues long. Germline CDR1 reads SGHDT; CDR2 reads YYEEEE. V was pared by 4 bases and J by 4 bases, with 18 bases between. In DNA, the CDR3 is TGTGCCAGCAGCACCCTTCGCGAGACAGCCGGAAACACCATATATTTT. Its protein is CASSTLRETAGNTIYF. The whole variable domain, filled in from reference TRBV5-6 and TRBJ1-3, reads DAGVTQSPTHLIKTRGQQVTLRCSPKSGHDTVSWYQQALGQGPQFIFQYYEEEERQRGNFPDRFSGHQFPNYSSELNVNALLLGDSALYLCASSTLRETAGNTIYFGEGSWLTVV.

The chain recombines TRBV29-1 with TRBJ1-1; tentatively, D is TRBD1 (5 bases). Germline CDR1 reads SQVTM; CDR2 reads ANQGSEA. This CDR3 spans 10 amino acids. V was cut by 4 bases and J by 11 bases, with 11 bases left in between. The chain's CDR3 is CSVGGGPAFF. CDR3 in DNA: TGCAGCGTTGGGGGGGGACCTGCTTTCTTT.

The rearrangement uses TRBV11-3 and TRBJ2-1; D may be TRBD2 (6 bases). Germline-derived CDR1 and CDR2 are SGHNT and YENEEA. Trimming cost V 5 bases and J 3 bases, with 11 bases left between them. CDR3 length: 14 amino acids. The CDR3 coding sequence is TGTGCCAGCAGCGAACGGGGGTACTACAATGAGCAGTTCTTC. This codes for CASSERGYYNEQFF.

The chain carries TRBV7-3 and TRBJ2-3; D uncertain. The CDR3 covers 13 residues. Germline V lookup: CDR1 SGHTA, CDR2 FQGTGA. The V end was cut by 2 bases, the J end by 6 bases, with 9 bases between. The CDR3 region has the DNA TGTGCCAGCAGCTTACTCTTGCGGGATACGCAGTATTTT. It specifies CASSLLLRDTQYF.

The chain combines TRBV6-1 with TRBJ1-2; possibly TRBD1 for D (5 bases). The CDR3 runs 14 residues. The V gene's germline CDR1 is MNHNS and CDR2 SASEGT. V was pared by 2 bases and J by 5 bases, with 12 bases between. For the CDR3, the DNA is TGTGCCAGCAGTGAACTGGGGGTGGGTTATGGCTACACCTTC. Amino acid sequence: CASSELGVGYGYTF.

The chain has TRBV29-1 and TRBJ2-7, with no clear D. The CDR3 extends over 10 amino acids. Trimming removed 4 bases from V and 7 bases from J, with 8 bases in between. CDR1 and CDR2 (germline): SQVTM, ANQGSEA. The CDR3: CSVVTREQYF. In nucleotides, the CDR3 is TGCAGCGTTGTTACGCGGGAGCAGTACTTC.

In this sample, this clone turned up once. The genes are TRBV27 and TRBJ2-2, with unresolved D. Trimming cost V 4 bases and J 3 bases, with 12 bases left between them. Germline-derived CDR1 and CDR2 are MNHEY and SMNVEV (reference sequence). This CDR3 is 15 amino acids long. This CDR3 is CASSWQVDYTGELFF. As DNA, the CDR3 is TGTGCCAGCAGTTGGCAGGTTGACTACACCGGGGAGCTGTTTTTT.

The chain carries TRBV19 and TRBJ2-7, with a weak D call TRBD1 (5 bases). The CDR3 length is 13 residues. Germline loops: CDR1 LNHDA, CDR2 SQIVND (reference sequence). V was trimmed by 3 bases and J by 7 bases, leaving 13 bases between them. CDR3 in DNA: TGTGCCAGTAGTATTATCGGACCAGGGGAGCAGTACTTC. This codes for CASSIIGPGEQYF.

This chain connects TRBV19 to TRBJ2-6; D is perhaps TRBD1 (5 bases). Germline V gene sequence: CDR1 LNHDA, CDR2 SQIVND (reference sequence). The CDR3 has 16 residues. Trimming pared 5 bases from V and 4 bases from J, leaving 15 bases between. The CDR3 DNA is TGTGCCAGTAGTCCAACACAGGATGCAGGGGCCAACGTCCTGACTTTC. Translated, it gives CASSPTQDAGANVLTF.

V usage is TRBV6-1 and J usage is TRBJ2-7; 7 nucleotides match TRBD2. In germline, CDR1 is MNHNS, CDR2 SASEGT. This CDR3 has 15 amino acids. The ends lost 3 bases at V and 6 bases at J; junction bases unmatched: 11. CDR3 nucleotide sequence: TGTGCCAGCAGTGATCTCCGGGAGGTGACGTTCGAGCAGTACTTC. Its protein is CASSDLREVTFEQYF.

Details on this clone: Other DNA sequences in the sample encode the same CDR3. The rearrangement links TRBV6-5 to TRBJ2-7; TRBD1 or TRBD2 may be the D gene (5 bases each). Trimming took 5 bases from V and 4 from J, leaving 12 bases between them. The CDR3 consists of 13 residues. From germline, CDR1 is MNHEY and CDR2 SVGAGI. The CDR3 sequence is CASSDGARYEQYF. The CDR3 coding sequence is TGTGCCAGCAGTGACGGGGCCAGGTACGAGCAGTACTTC.

The V call is TRBV27, the J call TRBJ1-1; D gene uncertain. Trimming stripped 6 bases from V and 0 bases from J, with 14 bases between. The CDR3 is made up of 15 amino acids. Germline V gene lookup returns CDR1 MNHEY and CDR2 SMNVEV (reference sequence). This chain's CDR3 is CASSPTRALNTEAFF. The CDR3 nucleotides read TGTGCCAGCAGCCCAACCCGGGCACTGAACACTGAAGCTTTCTTT.

The J gene is TRBJ1-2, the V gene TRBV27, with D possibly matching TRBD1 (6 bases). The V gene lost 7 bases and the J gene lost 4 bases, with 19 bases spanning the gap. Germline-derived CDR1 and CDR2 are MNHEY and SMNVEV (reference sequence). The CDR3 sequence is 15 residues long. Written as DNA, the CDR3 is TGTGCCAGCACAGAATCAGGGGCTCACAGCTATGGCTACACCTTC. Translated, it gives CASTESGAHSYGYTF.

This clone has a single count. The chain recombines TRBV7-9 with TRBJ2-7; 8 bases fit TRBD2. From germline, CDR1 is SEHNR and CDR2 FQNEAQ (reference sequence). CDR3 length equals 14 residues. V shed 5 bases, J shed 3 bases, and the junction held 6 bases outside the gene matches. CDR3 protein: CASSQGLVIYEQYF. CDR3 in DNA: TGTGCCAGCAGCCAGGGACTAGTAATCTACGAGCAGTACTTC. Together with reference TRBV7-9 and TRBJ2-7, the CDR3 gives the full variable domain: DTGVSQNPRHKITKRGQNVTFRCDPISEHNRLYWYRQTLGQGPEFLTYFQNEAQLEKSRLLSDRFSAERPKGSFSTLEIQRTEQGDSAMYLCASSQGLVIYEQYFGPGTRLTVT.